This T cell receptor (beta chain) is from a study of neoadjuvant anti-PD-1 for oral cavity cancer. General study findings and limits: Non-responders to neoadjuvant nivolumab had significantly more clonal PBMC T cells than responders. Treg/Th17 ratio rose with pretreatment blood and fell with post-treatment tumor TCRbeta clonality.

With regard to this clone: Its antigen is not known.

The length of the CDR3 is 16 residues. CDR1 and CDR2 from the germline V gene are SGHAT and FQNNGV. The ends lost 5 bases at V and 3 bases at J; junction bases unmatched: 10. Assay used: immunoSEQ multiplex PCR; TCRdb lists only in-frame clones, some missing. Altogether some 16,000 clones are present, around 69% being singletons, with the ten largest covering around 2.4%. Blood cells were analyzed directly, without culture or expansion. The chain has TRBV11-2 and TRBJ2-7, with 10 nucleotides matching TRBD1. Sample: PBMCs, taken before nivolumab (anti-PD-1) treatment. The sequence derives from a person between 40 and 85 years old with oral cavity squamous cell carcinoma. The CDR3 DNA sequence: TGTGCCAGCAGCCCCCCGGGACAGGGGAATAACTACGAGCAGTACTTC. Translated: CASSPPGQGNNYEQYF. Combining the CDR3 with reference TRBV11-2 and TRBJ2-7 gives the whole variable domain EAGVAQSPRYKIIEKRQSVAFWCNPISGHATLYWYQQILGQGPKLLIQFQNNGVVDDSQLPKDRFSAERLKGVDSTLKIQPAKLEDSAVYLCASSPPGQGNNYEQYFGPGTRLTVT.